This is a list of T cell receptor beta chains from one sample in a study of cytomegalovirus exposure and HLA in healthy donors. Assay: immunoSEQ multiplex PCR; the TCRdb copy retains only in-frame clones and omits some. The sample totals roughly 120,000 clones. Source material: PBMCs. These TCRs come from a man aged 25 to 45 in good health and CMV-seronegative. CDR3s include the opening cysteine and the closing phenylalanine or tryptophan. The order of the fields is V gene, D gene, J gene, CDR3 protein, CDR3 DNA. The D gene is left open where the match is weak.

TRBV11-2	NA	TRBJ1-6	CASSLQAGMDSPLHF	TGTGCCAGCAGCTTACAGGCAGGGATGGATTCACCCCTCCACTTT
TRBV7-9	TRBD1	TRBJ1-1	CASSSDRENTEAFF	TGTGCCAGCAGCTCGGACAGGGAAAACACTGAAGCTTTCTTT
TRBV5-1	TRBD2	TRBJ2-3	CASSPPSGDTDTQYF	TGCGCCAGCAGCCCCCCTAGCGGAGACACAGATACGCAGTATTTT
TRBV29-1	NA	TRBJ2-1	CSARGKLPLNEQFF	TGCAGCGCTCGGGGGAAACTGCCCCTCAATGAGCAGTTCTTC
TRBV28	NA	TRBJ1-1	CASSPWTEILNTEAFF	TGTGCCAGCAGTCCCTGGACAGAGATACTGAACACTGAAGCTTTCTTT
TRBV7-9	TRBD2	TRBJ2-3	CASSFPEREGTDTQYF	TGTGCCAGCAGCTTCCCGGAGCGGGAGGGGACAGATACGCAGTATTTT
TRBV30	NA	TRBJ1-2	CAWTGFVDGYTF	TGTGCCTGGACAGGATTCGTCGATGGCTACACCTTC
TRBV28	TRBD1	TRBJ2-7	CASSPQGGGLEQYF	TGTGCCAGCAGTCCACAGGGGGGCGGTTTGGAGCAGTACTTC
TRBV6-1	NA	TRBJ2-1	CASSEGRVRPYNEQFF	TGTGCCAGCAGTGAAGGCCGCGTGCGGCCCTACAATGAGCAGTTCTTC
TRBV27	NA	TRBJ1-4	CASSWRGETNEKLFF	TGTGCCAGCAGTTGGAGGGGCGAGACTAATGAAAAACTGTTTTTT
TRBV30	NA	TRBJ2-7	CAWRGVFEQYF	TGTGCCTGGAGGGGCGTCTTCGAGCAGTACTTC
TRBV5-1	TRBD2	TRBJ2-3	CASSSPGLASLDTQYF	TGCGCCAGCAGCTCTCCGGGACTAGCCTCCCTAGATACGCAGTATTTT
TRBV6-1	NA	TRBJ2-7	CASSAVSGDVGEQYF	TGTGCCAGCAGTGCCGTTTCAGGCGACGTGGGTGAGCAGTACTTC
TRBV19	TRBD2	TRBJ2-3	CASSPRTSGLLDTQYF	TGTGCCAGTAGTCCCCGGACTAGCGGATTATTAGATACGCAGTATTTT
TRBV28	TRBD2	TRBJ2-1	CASSLRGSSYNEQFF	TGTGCCAGCAGTTTGCGGGGGAGCTCCTACAATGAGCAGTTCTTC
TRBV5-1	NA	TRBJ2-1	CASSLDGSGRYNEQFF	TGCGCCAGCAGCTTGGATGGTAGCGGAAGATACAATGAGCAGTTCTTC
TRBV18	NA	TRBJ1-5	CASSPEVTNQPQHF	TGTGCCAGCTCACCAGAGGTAACCAATCAGCCCCAGCATTTT
TRBV28	NA	TRBJ2-7	CASQNSRDSAYEQYF	TGTGCCAGCCAAAATAGCCGGGACTCTGCCTACGAGCAGTACTTC
TRBV19	NA	TRBJ1-6	CATKDGTLNSPLHF	TGTGCCACTAAAGATGGGACATTAAATTCACCCCTCCACTTT
TRBV11-2	TRBD2	TRBJ2-1	CASKISGRDYNEQFF	TGTGCCAGCAAAATAAGCGGGAGGGATTACAATGAGCAGTTCTTC
TRBV7-2	NA	TRBJ2-5	CASSPQGQETQYF	TGTGCCAGCAGCCCTCAGGGTCAAGAGACCCAGTACTTC
TRBV28	NA	TRBJ2-7	CASSLPSVYEQYF	TGTGCCAGCAGTTTGCCTAGCGTCTACGAGCAGTACTTC
TRBV29-1	TRBD2	TRBJ2-7	CSVLAGLPPYEQYF	TGCAGCGTCCTGGCGGGACTACCTCCATACGAGCAGTACTTC
TRBV2	NA	TRBJ2-3	CASSEASRDALSTDTQYF	TGTGCCAGCAGTGAAGCGTCGCGGGACGCCCTTAGCACAGATACGCAGTATTTT
TRBV5-1	NA	TRBJ2-5	CASSLVGGETQYF	TGCGCCAGCAGCTTGGTGGGAGGAGAGACCCAGTACTTC
TRBV29-1	TRBD1	TRBJ1-1	CSAEGQGGTEAFF	TGCAGCGCTGAGGGACAGGGAGGCACTGAAGCTTTCTTT
TRBV28	TRBD2	TRBJ2-3	CASSSPASGANTDTQYF	TGTGCCAGCAGTTCCCCGGCTAGCGGGGCCAACACAGATACGCAGTATTTT
TRBV18	NA	TRBJ2-1	CASSRNARDSYNEQFF	TGTGCCAGCTCACGAAATGCGCGGGACTCCTACAATGAGCAGTTCTTC
TRBV2	TRBD1	TRBJ1-6	CASSTDRASSPLHF	TGTGCCAGCAGTACTGACAGGGCGTCTTCACCCCTCCACTTT
TRBV4-1	NA	TRBJ1-5	CASSQFRVGNQPQHF	TGCGCCAGCAGCCAATTTCGAGTGGGCAATCAGCCCCAGCATTTT
TRBV7-2	TRBD2	TRBJ2-1	CASSPSPGGRGTYNEQFF	TGTGCCAGCAGCCCTTCCCCCGGCGGGAGGGGAACCTACAATGAGCAGTTCTTC
TRBV19	TRBD1	TRBJ2-7	CASSSTGTGISEQYF	TGTGCCAGTAGCTCCACCGGGACAGGGATAAGCGAGCAGTACTTC
TRBV18	NA	TRBJ2-7	CASSPDSSYEQYF	TGTGCCAGCTCACCGGACAGTTCCTACGAGCAGTACTTC
TRBV19	TRBD1	TRBJ2-7	CASSRTGLEYEQYF	TGTGCCAGTAGTAGGACAGGCCTAGAGTACGAGCAGTACTTC
TRBV29-1	TRBD2	TRBJ2-2	CSVEISGAGTGELFF	TGCAGCGTTGAAATTAGCGGGGCCGGCACCGGGGAGCTGTTTTTT
TRBV18	TRBD2	TRBJ2-1	CASALAGEREQFF	TGTGCCAGCGCACTAGCGGGAGAGCGTGAGCAGTTCTTC
TRBV4-1	NA	TRBJ1-3	CASSQTGGQFNTIYF	TGCGCCAGCAGCCAGACGGGGGGGCAGTTCAACACCATATATTTT
TRBV4-3	NA	TRBJ2-7	CASSLSWRDTYEQYF	TGCGCCAGCAGCCTTTCGTGGCGGGATACCTACGAGCAGTACTTC
TRBV29-1	TRBD2	TRBJ2-3	CSVGTTSSPDTQYF	TGCAGCGTCGGTACGACTAGCAGCCCAGATACGCAGTATTTT
TRBV29-1	TRBD1	TRBJ2-2	CSVEEGQVNTGELFF	TGCAGCGTTGAAGAGGGACAGGTGAACACCGGGGAGCTGTTTTTT
TRBV19	TRBD1	TRBJ1-1	CASRQGGNTEAFF	TGTGCCAGCCGACAGGGAGGAAATACTGAAGCTTTCTTT
TRBV5-1	TRBD2	TRBJ2-7	CASSYNLLADSYEQYF	TGCGCCAGCAGCTATAACCTACTAGCGGACTCCTACGAGCAGTACTTC
TRBV29-1	NA	TRBJ2-1	CSAEGDGEQFF	TGCAGCGCCGAGGGGGATGGTGAGCAGTTCTTC
TRBV27	TRBD1	TRBJ1-5	CASRPRQGWNQPQHF	TGTGCCAGCAGACCGAGACAGGGGTGGAACCAGCCCCAGCATTTT
TRBV7-9	TRBD1	TRBJ2-7	CASTFGQGETSEQYF	TGTGCCAGCACCTTCGGACAGGGAGAAACGAGTGAGCAGTACTTC
TRBV5-1	TRBD1	TRBJ1-2	CASSPQTGANYGYTF	TGCGCCAGCAGCCCCCAGACAGGGGCTAACTATGGCTACACCTTC
TRBV10-3	NA	TRBJ1-1	CAISPYWGRGSSTEAFF	TGTGCCATCAGCCCCTATTGGGGCAGGGGTTCGAGCACTGAAGCTTTCTTT
TRBV4-3	NA	TRBJ2-1	CASSQVVLNEQFF	TGCGCCAGCAGCCAAGTAGTATTGAATGAGCAGTTCTTC
TRBV2	NA	TRBJ2-1	CASSVGGLSSYNEQFF	TGTGCCAGCAGTGTAGGCGGGTTGAGCTCCTACAATGAGCAGTTCTTC
TRBV7-9	NA	TRBJ2-7	CASSLGAYEQYF	TGTGCCAGCAGCTTAGGGGCGTACGAGCAGTACTTC
TRBV7-2	NA	TRBJ1-1	CASSSTLNRFGEAFF	TGTGCCAGCAGCTCGACACTGAACCGGTTTGGAGAAGCTTTCTTT
TRBV11-3	NA	TRBJ2-7	CASSLNRESYEQYF	TGTGCCAGCAGCTTAAACCGGGAGTCCTACGAGCAGTACTTC
TRBV10-3	NA	TRBJ2-7	CAISEEGLPEVYEQYF	TGTGCCATCAGTGAGGAGGGACTCCCCGAGGTCTACGAGCAGTACTTC
TRBV15	NA	TRBJ1-4	CATSQRSGSNEKLFF	TGTGCCACCAGCCAGAGGAGCGGATCTAATGAAAAACTGTTTTTT